Sequencing of this T cell receptor (beta chain) was carried out in a study of high-grade serous ovarian cancer treatment subgroups. Tumor samples were obtained before definitive surgery or chemotherapy. From germline, CDR1 is SGHNT and CDR2 YYREEE (reference sequence). Trimming removed 0 bases at V and 7 bases at J, with 10 bases between. The CDR3 length is 13 residues. The study's findings and limits: TCR clonal relatedness correlated positively with neoantigen level. Repertoire analysis covered CDR3 alone, not CDR1 or CDR2. Spatial context was lost because tumors were sequenced in bulk. Different patients shared almost no repertoire; same-patient tumors shared 0.11 to 0.79.

Generated by immunoSEQ multiplex PCR, the TCRdb table keeps only in-frame clones and is missing some. The sample lists roughly 12,000 clones, around 83% seen once, with under 8.5% in the top ten. Comment on this clone: Its antigen is not known.

Sample: tumor tissue. The clonotype originates from a human donor with high-grade serous ovarian cancer. This sequence joins TRBV5-4 and TRBJ1-2, with D hard to call. This chain's CDR3 is CASSLEGFGGYTF. The CDR3 bases are TGTGCCAGCAGCTTGGAGGGATTTGGTGGCTACACCTTC.